This TCR beta chain was captured by sequencing in a study of blood T cell repertoires in COVID-19. About the research overall: The United States, Italy and Spain provided the acute and convalescent COVID-19 samples.

As originally analysed: Reference gene primer amplification in the assay estimated nucleated cell counts. Profiled with immunoSEQ multiplex PCR; TCRdb holds only in-frame clones, not every one. The V and J calls and clone size were taken over from that table, and D and trimming were inferred from the DNA. This table has about 190,000 clones, roughly 90% appearing once. The V end was cut by 8 bases, the J end by 4 bases, with 14 bases between. This CDR3 spans 13 amino acids. The germline V gene encodes CDR1 LNHDA and CDR2 SQIVND (reference sequence). The gene calls are TRBV19 and TRBJ2-5, with a possible D match to TRBD2 (5 bases). Sequencing used peripheral blood. This sequence was found in a middle-aged man with acute or convalescent COVID-19. In DNA form, the CDR3 reads TGTGCCAGTCGGAGGACCCTTCGAGAGACCCAGTACTTC. Protein: CASRRTLRETQYF.